This T cell receptor (beta chain) is from a study of response to subunit inactivated influenza vaccine (dated by TCRdb to 2016 to 2019). General notes on the study: To follow how T cells responded to a trivalent subunit inactivated influenza vaccine, the researchers relied on deep quantitative profiling of the T cell receptor repertoire. General conclusions and limits of the study: According to the authors, only a limited number of new T cells may be recruited by each seasonal influenza vaccination.

Receptor libraries were prepared by RT-PCR. The run used an Illumina HiSeq 2500. Clones were called with MiXCR by TCRdb after fastp trimmed the public reads at Q25, and only in-frame beta chains were retained. CDR3 protein sequences are deduplicated, and each keeps its most common genes and DNA. Recorded for this sample are approximately 520,000 distinct CDR3 sequences; about 17% of them occurred a single time. 3% of the sample is taken by the ten largest. Between the V and J ends, shortened by 6 bases and 8 bases respectively, the junction contains 19 bases. For CDR1 and CDR2, the germline V gene (reference sequence) lists DFQATT and SNEGSKA. The CDR3 starts with the cysteine, ends with the phenylalanine, and has 13 residues. Left in the record is the CDR3 DNA by itself, 39 bases read in frame from the first base. This clonotype has at least ten counts. Its target antigen remains unknown. The record has no base qualities; no much larger clone is one base away.

The sequence was collected from a man aged 50-75 years who received an inactivated influenza vaccine. Donor details come from another sample of the same person, matched by shared clones. This chain joins TRBV20-1 to TRBJ1-2; the D gene is not confidently resolved. The sequencing here drew on CD4+ T cells sorted from PBMCs, taken less than 25 months after vaccination. Here is the DNA: TGCAGTGCGCCGAACCGGGCCTTGAACGGCTACACCTTC. Translation gives CSAPNRALNGYTF.